This TCR beta chain was captured by sequencing in a study of blood T cell repertoires in COVID-19. Background on the study: T cells, B-cell-depleted T cells, or PBMCs supplied cDNA or gDNA.

Recruited during active infection, patients (from Seattle) were subsequently followed longitudinally. Authors' methods: Amplification from reference gene primers served as the basis for estimated nucleated cell counts. Generated by immunoSEQ multiplex PCR, the TCRdb table keeps only in-frame clones and is missing some. From that table come the V and J calls and clone size; the DNA was used to work out D and trimming. The sample carries approximately 300,000 clones, about 80% recorded once. The germline V and J ends were trimmed by 4 bases and 9 bases, with 9 bases remaining between them. The germline V gene encodes CDR1 SGHNT and CDR2 YENEEA. This CDR3 spans 12 amino acids.

The TCR comes from a person aged 65 to 85 with COVID-19, enrolled during active disease. The V gene is TRBV11-3, the J gene TRBJ2-2, with D perhaps TRBD1 (5 bases). Sequenced input: peripheral blood. The CDR3 loop is CASSSGPRELFF. The CDR3 DNA reads TGTGCCAGCAGCTCAGGGCCCCGGGAGCTGTTTTTT.